Each of the 7 T cell receptor beta chains below was sequenced from the same sample in a study of T cell responses to AZD1222 COVID-19 vaccine. TCRdb's copy holds only in-frame clones and misses some; the assay was immunoSEQ multiplex PCR. This sample has some 86,000 clones, with 88% found just once. Sequences were derived from peripheral blood, sampled 28 days after the second AZD1222 dose. All receptors derive from an adult who received the AZD1222 COVID-19 vaccine.

CDR3 protein: CASRPGQGSNYGYTF. CDR3 sequence (DNA): TGTGCCAGCAGACCTGGACAGGGGTCCAACTATGGCTACACCTTC. The V and J genes are TRBV6-4 and TRBJ1-2, with 9 bases aligning to TRBD1. Trimming took 6 bases from V and 2 from J; bases not matched to a gene: 7. The CDR3 loop spans 15 amino acids. Germline CDR1 MRHNA, CDR2 SNTAGT.

The CDR3 bases are TGTGCCAGCAGTTTATTTAGGGGAGACTTCTATGGCTACACCTTC. Residues: CASSLFRGDFYGYTF. V is TRBV27 and J is TRBJ1-2; tentative D call: TRBD1 (5 bases). The CDR3 runs 15 residues. Germline CDR1 reads MNHEY; CDR2 reads SMNVEV (reference sequence). Trimming removed 1 base at V and 4 bases at J, with 13 bases between.

V usage is TRBV6-4 and J usage is TRBJ2-3, with D possibly matching TRBD1 (6 bases). V lost 4 bases and J lost 6, with 11 bases in between. This CDR3 comprises 13 residues. Germline V lookup: CDR1 MRHNA, CDR2 SNTAGT. In nucleotides, the CDR3 is TGTGCCAGCAGTGCCTCCGGACAGGATACGCAGTATTTT. It specifies CASSASGQDTQYF.

The chain combines TRBV11-2 with TRBJ1-1, with D perhaps TRBD1 (5 bases). This CDR3 has 14 amino acids. Germline V gene sequence: CDR1 SGHAT, CDR2 FQNNGV. V dropped 0 bases and J dropped 4 bases, with 9 bases sitting between them. CDR3: CASSLDGGATEAFF. The CDR3 DNA reads TGTGCCAGCAGCTTAGATGGGGGAGCCACTGAAGCTTTCTTT.

The CDR3: CATSRDFESGGYNSPLHF. For the CDR3, the DNA is TGTGCCACCAGCAGAGATTTCGAGAGTGGGGGGTATAATTCACCCCTCCACTTT. V usage is TRBV15 and J usage is TRBJ1-6; maybe TRBD1 (5 bases). V lost 0 bases and J lost 4, with 16 bases in between. The CDR3 length is 18 residues. Germline lookup yields CDR1 LNHNV and CDR2 YYDKDF (reference sequence).

V is TRBV3-1 (or the pseudogene TRBV3-2) and J is TRBJ2-1; D is possibly TRBD1 (5 bases). The germline V gene has CDR1 LGHDT and CDR2 YNNKEL (reference sequence). The CDR3 is made up of 18 amino acids. V lost 5 bases, J lost 0 bases, and 20 bases lay in between. The CDR3, as DNA: TGTGCCAGCAGCAGGGCCTACAGGAGCACCTCCTCCTACAATGAGCAGTTCTTC. This translates into CASSRAYRSTSSYNEQFF.

V gene TRBV28 combines with J gene TRBJ2-2; TRBD2 agrees at 12 bases. The CDR3 spans 15 residues. V shed 6 bases, J shed 4 bases, and the junction held 3 bases outside the gene matches. Germline CDR1 is MDHEN and CDR2 is SYDVKM. The CDR3 nucleotides read TGTGCCAGCAGGCTAGCGGGAGGGCCCACCGGGGAGCTGTTTTTT. It specifies CASRLAGGPTGELFF.